The 16 T cell receptor beta chains below all came from one sample that was sequenced in a study of T cells in Graves' hyperthyroidism and ophthalmopathy (dated by TCRdb to between 2017 and 2020). Preparation of the library involved multiplex PCR. The sequencer was an Illumina HiSeq 2000. Amplification of TCR beta CDR3 regions was carried out from RNA transcripts. The TCR CDR3 was subjected to a first round of RT-PCR using the HTBI primer set and the Qiagen OneStep RT-PCR kit. Starting from the raw public reads, TCRdb applied fastp trimming at Q25, assembled clones with MiXCR and retained in-frame beta chains. Rows merge per CDR3 protein into single entries with the most common DNA and genes. The sample contains roughly 500,000 distinct CDR3 sequences, approximately 15% of them found a single time. Of the sample, more than 4.5% is held by the ten largest clones. Input material: blood. The origin of the receptors is a woman in her twenties or thirties with Graves' hyperthyroidism that later progressed to Graves' ophthalmopathy.

This clonotype was picked up many times. The V and J genes are TRBV18 and TRBJ2-2, with D uncertain. The CDR3 is 15 residues long. V shed 0 bases and J shed 3 bases, with 8 bases lying between them. The germline gives CDR1 KGHSH, CDR2 LQKENI. The CDR3 loop is CASSPPGMDTGELFF. The DNA of the CDR3 is TGTGCCAGCTCACCACCGGGCATGGACACCGGGGAGCTGTTTTTT.

The chain couples TRBV28 to TRBJ2-7; D gene uncertain. Trimming shortened V by 7 bases and J by 0 bases, and 13 bases separated the two germline ends. The germline CDR1 and CDR2 sequences are MDHEN and SYDVKM. This CDR3 is built from 14 residues. In nucleotides, the CDR3 is TGTGCCAGCACTCTTTCCACGGTCTCCTACGAGCAGTACTTC. It specifies CASTLSTVSYEQYF.

The table lists this clonotype with many counts. CDR3 DNA: TGTGCCAGCAGCCAGACGGTGGGACGGTCCTCGAACACTGAAGCTTTCTTT. It codes for CASSQTVGRSSNTEAFF. The rearrangement joins TRBV14 to TRBJ1-1; D is perhaps TRBD1 (5 bases). Germline V lookup: CDR1 SGHDN, CDR2 FVKESK. Trimming removed 3 bases from V and 1 base from J, with 18 bases in between. CDR3 length equals 17 residues.

This clonotype has at least ten counts. The chain carries TRBV5-1 and TRBJ1-1; D perhaps matches TRBD1 (5 bases). CDR1 is SGHRS, CDR2 YFSETQ, per germline. The CDR3 has 15 amino acids. Trimming removed 2 bases at V and 4 bases at J, with 15 bases between. CDR3 in amino acids: CASSFQGEEGTEAFF. As DNA, the CDR3 is TGCGCCAGCAGCTTCCAGGGTGAGGAGGGCACTGAAGCTTTCTTT. The variable domain in full, completed from reference TRBV5-1 and TRBJ1-1, reads KAGVTQTPRYLIKTRGQQVTLSCSPISGHRSVSWYQQTPGQGLQFLFEYFSETQRNKGNFPGRFSGRQFSNSRSEMNVSTLELGDSALYLCASSFQGEEGTEAFFGQGTRLTVV.

This clonotype appeared many times. The CDR3 DNA follows: TGTGCCAGCGCCCGAGGGGGCCCCTACGAGCAGTACTTC. It encodes CASARGGPYEQYF. The V gene is TRBV6-1, the J gene TRBJ2-7, with 7 bases lining up with TRBD1. The germline V gene encodes CDR1 MNHNS and CDR2 SASEGT. V trimming: 8 bases; J trimming: 2 bases; junction bases outside the gene matches: 6. The CDR3 sequence is 13 residues long.

V usage is TRBV6-1 and J usage is TRBJ1-2; the D gene is possibly TRBD1 (6 bases). There are 15 residues in the CDR3. V dropped 8 bases and J dropped 7 bases, with 23 bases sitting between them. From germline, CDR1 is MNHNS and CDR2 SASEGT. The CDR3 region is CASLIGQKSVPGYTF. The CDR3 region has the DNA TGTGCCAGCCTCATTGGACAGAAAAGCGTTCCTGGCTACACCTTC.

This clonotype was counted at least ten times. The chain couples TRBV7-9 to TRBJ2-3, with unresolved D. The germline V gene encodes CDR1 SEHNR and CDR2 FQNEAQ (reference sequence). The CDR3 totals 13 residues. With 4 bases removed from V and 8 bases from J, the gap between germline ends came to 13 bases. The CDR3 here is CASSSTTGVTQYF. CDR3 nucleotides: TGTGCCAGCAGCTCCACCACCGGAGTTACGCAGTATTTT.

This clonotype was seen a few times. The chain carries TRBV6-1 and TRBJ1-2; 7 bases agree with TRBD1. Germline CDR1 reads MNHNS; CDR2 reads SASEGT. The ends lost 6 bases at V and 4 bases at J; junction bases unmatched: 5. This CDR3 has 13 residues. The CDR3 is CASSLDRLYGYTF. The CDR3 nucleotides are TGTGCCAGCAGCCTGGACAGGCTCTATGGCTACACCTTC.

This clonotype was seen many times. The genes are TRBV7-2 and TRBJ2-1; 11 bases line up with TRBD2. V lost 0 bases, J lost 6 bases, and 7 bases stayed unmatched. The CDR3 is 17 residues long. Germline V gene lookup returns CDR1 SGHTA and CDR2 FQGNSA. CDR3 nucleotides: TGTGCCAGCAGCTTAGCGCCAACTAGCGGGAGCGGCAATGAGCAGTTCTTC. Translating it yields CASSLAPTSGSGNEQFF.

The chain is built from TRBV25-1 and TRBJ2-7; D unresolved. Germline-derived CDR1 and CDR2 are MGHDK and SYGVNS. The CDR3 length is 14 residues. Deletions cut 5 bases from V and 1 base from J, with 12 bases between. CDR3 region: CASSSDGSSYEQYF. The CDR3 DNA follows: TGTGCCAGCAGTTCGGACGGTAGTTCCTACGAGCAGTACTTC.

This clonotype was recorded many times. The chain is built from TRBV28 and TRBJ2-1; TRBD2 agrees at 11 bases. The ends lost 6 bases at V and 1 base at J; junction bases unmatched: 20. Germline CDR1 MDHEN, CDR2 SYDVKM. CDR3 size: 21 residues. This CDR3 is CASRIHLAGGRPIPSYNEQFF. The CDR3 nucleotides read TGTGCCAGCAGAATCCACCTAGCGGGAGGCCGCCCTATTCCTTCCTACAATGAGCAGTTCTTC.

The V gene is TRBV4-1, the J gene TRBJ1-2, with D possibly matching TRBD1 (5 bases). The V end lost 4 bases, the J end lost 5 bases, and 14 bases lay between the germline ends. From germline, CDR1 is MGHRA and CDR2 YSYEKL. The CDR3 covers 14 residues. CDR3 in DNA: TGCGCCAGCAGCCCTGGGGCAGGGCCTTATGGCTACACCTTC. Translated, it gives CASSPGAGPYGYTF.

This clonotype was picked up a small number of times. The chain recombines TRBV4-2 with TRBJ2-7, with D possibly TRBD1 on 6 matching bases. Between the trimmed V and J ends, which lost 2 bases and 0 bases, there was a span of 14 bases. Germline CDR1 LGHNA, CDR2 YNFKEQ. The CDR3 loop spans 16 amino acids. The CDR3 region has the DNA TGTGCCAGCAGCCAATACAGGGTGGTCTCCTCCTACGAGCAGTACTTC. Its protein is CASSQYRVVSSYEQYF.

The chain joins TRBV4-3 to TRBJ2-2; D unclear. Trimming left V 0 bases short and J 4 bases short, with 6 bases between. Germline V gives CDR1 LGHNA, CDR2 YSLEER. The CDR3 totals 14 residues. CDR3 residues: CASSQDSSTGELFF. The CDR3 DNA follows: TGCGCCAGCAGCCAAGATAGTTCCACCGGGGAGCTGTTTTTT.

The rearrangement joins TRBV29-1 to TRBJ2-7, with a tentative D call TRBD1 (6 bases). V was pared by 1 base and J by 3 bases, with 13 bases between. The CDR3 is 14 amino acids. Germline loops: CDR1 SQVTM, CDR2 ANQGSEA. CDR3 sequence (DNA): TGCAGCGTTGAAGTTCGACAGGACCACTACGAGCAGTACTTC. Amino acids: CSVEVRQDHYEQYF.

In this sample, this clonotype turned up many times. The chain carries TRBV24-1 and TRBJ1-2; possible D gene TRBD1, 6 bases. Trimming removed 3 bases at V and 4 bases at J, with 11 bases between. CDR1 is KGHDR, CDR2 SFDVKD, per germline. The CDR3 sequence is 14 residues long. The CDR3: CATSDGGQVYGYTF. For the CDR3, the DNA is TGTGCCACCAGTGATGGGGGGCAGGTCTATGGCTACACCTTC.